A single T cell receptor beta chain is shown here with its context. Its cognate antigen is unknown. This entry belongs to a study of shared clonotypes between healthy human individuals. Whole-study findings and limits: Exclusively blood specimens were collected; tissue repertoires likely differ. Represented diversity, genetic and exposure-history alike, was limited by few donors.

Methods used by the authors: Junction-only sequences without quality scores came from ImmunoSEQ, so filtering differed. Sequenced by immunoSEQ multiplex PCR; TCRdb stores in-frame clones only, minus some. V, J and clone size are those of that table, while D and trimming were read from the DNA. In the table there are roughly 480,000 clones, 79% of which are singletons. Germline CDR1 is MDHEN and CDR2 is SYDVKM. V lost 6 bases, J lost 6 bases, and 7 bases stayed unmatched. The CDR3 has 15 amino acids. This receptor was taken from a woman aged 40 to 50 in good health. Some clones in this sample may be carry-over from other donors' samples. V gene TRBV28 combines with J gene TRBJ2-1; 11 nucleotides line up with TRBD2. Sequencing used PBMCs. The CDR3: CASRYSGRASNEQFF. The CDR3 DNA reads as TGTGCCAGCAGGTATAGCGGGAGGGCGAGCAATGAGCAGTTCTTC.